This TCR beta chain comes out of a study of cytomegalovirus exposure and HLA in healthy donors. Use of 60 Vbeta and 13 Jbeta primers characterized the PCR. TCRdb's table, derived via immunoSEQ multiplex PCR, lists solely in-frame clones and lacks some. The data hold about 170,000 clones, with about 83% observed a single time. This clone was detected only once. CDR3 size: 17 residues. Germline V gene data show CDR1 as SGHNT and CDR2 as YENEEA. The trim removed 1 base at V and 5 bases at J, leaving 11 bases unmatched. The source material was PBMCs. This receptor was identified in a girl aged 5-17 years in good health and CMV-seropositive. The chain couples TRBV11-3 to TRBJ2-5; 9 bases match TRBD2. CDR3 in amino acids: CASSLGATAGGHETQYF. DNA of the CDR3: TGTGCCAGCAGCTTAGGGGCAACAGCGGGGGGCCACGAGACCCAGTACTTC.